This entry describes one T cell receptor beta chain. Its specificity is not known. This CDR3 contains 16 residues. V was pared by 5 bases and J by 0 bases, with 16 bases between. Germline CDR1 and CDR2: SGHVT and SQSDAQ. The TCR-sequenced patients were three responders to pembrolizumab. This sample is part of a study of PD-1 blockade in mismatch repair-deficient tumors. Study conclusions and caveats: Tumor-resident clones, often undetectable pretreatment in blood, expanded then contracted after pembrolizumab.

Clones were read by immunoSEQ multiplex PCR, and TCRdb kept only the in-frame ones, dropping some. This repertoire shows 100,000 to 150,000 clones, roughly nine tenths found once; its top ten account for around an eighth. The specimen was peripheral blood, collected 44 weeks after starting pembrolizumab. This TCR was recovered from an adult with mismatch repair-deficient cancer. The chain carries TRBV7-4 and TRBJ2-5; D gene uncertain. Here the CDR3 reads CASSPRVGGNQETQYF. For the CDR3, the DNA is TGTGCCAGCAGCCCACGGGTTGGTGGAAACCAAGAGACCCAGTACTTC.